The rows below give T cell receptor beta chains drawn from one sample of a study of OX40 agonist ivuxolimab in advanced cancers. Sequencing used immunoSEQ multiplex PCR; TCRdb keeps in-frame clones, though not all of them. The sample lists roughly 97,000 clones, roughly nine tenths occurring once. The sequenced sample was CD4+ or CD8+ T cells sorted from blood, obtained in a trial of the OX40 agonist ivuxolimab. These receptors all stem from an adult with an advanced solid tumor such as melanoma, head and neck, liver or kidney cancer. The CDR3 runs from the conserved cysteine through the conserved F or W. A D gene is named only where the DNA matches it firmly. Not all rows give a size; the values are once, few, many and, for expanded clones, a class.

cdr3_length: 14
d_call: .
v_call: TRBV11-1
j_call: TRBJ1-2
clone_size: few
cdr3_nt: TGTGCCAGCAGCTTTCTCCAGGGGAAGGATGGCTACACCTTC
cdr3_aa: CASSFLQGKDGYTF

cdr3_length: 14
d_call: TRBD2
v_call: TRBV7-8
j_call: TRBJ2-1
clone_size: .
cdr3_nt: TGTGCCAGCAGCTCCGCCTTAGCGGGAGTGGAGCAGTTCTTC
cdr3_aa: CASSSALAGVEQFF

cdr3_length: 15
d_call: TRBD2
v_call: TRBV10-3
j_call: TRBJ2-3
clone_size: .
cdr3_nt: TGTGCCATCAGCCCGGCGAGCGGGGCTGGAGATACGCAGTATTTT
cdr3_aa: CAISPASGAGDTQYF

cdr3_length: 15
d_call: .
v_call: TRBV19
j_call: TRBJ1-1
clone_size: .
cdr3_nt: TGTGCCAGTAGTATAGATACAGGGTTAGGGACTGAAGCTTTCTTT
cdr3_aa: CASSIDTGLGTEAFF

cdr3_length: 15
d_call: .
v_call: TRBV9
j_call: TRBJ2-2
clone_size: .
cdr3_nt: TGTGCCAGCAGCGTCCGGACAGTGAACACCGGGGAGCTGTTTTTT
cdr3_aa: CASSVRTVNTGELFF

cdr3_length: 13
d_call: TRBD2
v_call: TRBV7-2
j_call: TRBJ2-3
clone_size: .
cdr3_nt: TGTGCCAGCAGAGGGACTAAGGGCGGTACGCAGTATTTT
cdr3_aa: CASRGTKGGTQYF

cdr3_length: 14
d_call: TRBD2
v_call: TRBV7-2
j_call: TRBJ2-1
clone_size: .
cdr3_nt: TGTGCCAGCAGTTATAGCGGGGCCTACAATGAGCAGTTCTTC
cdr3_aa: CASSYSGAYNEQFF

cdr3_length: 13
d_call: .
v_call: TRBV6-6
j_call: TRBJ2-5
clone_size: .
cdr3_nt: TGTGCCAGCAGTTACTGGGGGGAAGAGACCCAGTACTTC
cdr3_aa: CASSYWGEETQYF

cdr3_length: 13
d_call: .
v_call: TRBV27
j_call: TRBJ1-1
clone_size: .
cdr3_nt: TGTGCCAGCAGTTTAGGCTTCACCACTGAAGCTTTCTTT
cdr3_aa: CASSLGFTTEAFF

cdr3_length: 16
d_call: TRBD2
v_call: TRBV7-8
j_call: TRBJ2-3
clone_size: .
cdr3_nt: TGTGCCAGCAGCTTACTAAACGGGGGGGCTCTAGATACGCAGTATTTT
cdr3_aa: CASSLLNGGALDTQYF

cdr3_length: 18
d_call: TRBD2
v_call: TRBV5-1
j_call: TRBJ2-6
clone_size: .
cdr3_nt: TGCGCCAGCAGCTTGAAGGGTAGCGGGTTGTCTGGGGCCAACGTCCTGACTTTC
cdr3_aa: CASSLKGSGLSGANVLTF

cdr3_length: 15
d_call: .
v_call: TRBV5-5
j_call: TRBJ1-3
clone_size: .
cdr3_nt: TGTGCCAGCAGCTTGGTGCAGGGCACTGGAAACACCATATATTTT
cdr3_aa: CASSLVQGTGNTIYF

cdr3_length: 14
d_call: .
v_call: TRBV6-6
j_call: TRBJ1-4
clone_size: .
cdr3_nt: TGTGCCAGCACTTTAACTGCAACTAATGAAAAACTGTTTTTT
cdr3_aa: CASTLTATNEKLFF

cdr3_length: 11
d_call: .
v_call: TRBV19
j_call: TRBJ2-1
clone_size: .
cdr3_nt: TGTGCCAGTAGTGAACTCAATGAGCAGTTCTTC
cdr3_aa: CASSELNEQFF

cdr3_length: 15
d_call: .
v_call: TRBV19
j_call: TRBJ1-3
clone_size: .
cdr3_nt: TGTGCCAGTAGTACACAGGGTAGCTCTGGAAACACCATATATTTT
cdr3_aa: CASSTQGSSGNTIYF

cdr3_length: 15
d_call: .
v_call: TRBV27
j_call: TRBJ2-6
clone_size: .
cdr3_nt: TGTGCCAGCAGTCTTCATACCTCTGGGGCCAACGTCCTGACTTTC
cdr3_aa: CASSLHTSGANVLTF

cdr3_length: 16
d_call: TRBD2
v_call: TRBV9
j_call: TRBJ2-1
clone_size: once
cdr3_nt: TGTGCCAGCAGCGTGAGTCCTAGCGGGGACTACAATGAGCAGTTCTTC
cdr3_aa: CASSVSPSGDYNEQFF

cdr3_length: 12
d_call: .
v_call: TRBV18
j_call: TRBJ2-7
clone_size: .
cdr3_nt: TGTGCCAGCTCACCCGACCGTATCGAGCAGTACTTC
cdr3_aa: CASSPDRIEQYF

cdr3_length: 16
d_call: .
v_call: TRBV11-2
j_call: TRBJ1-2
clone_size: .
cdr3_nt: TGTGCCAGCAGCTTAGAGTCTAGGTCCTCGCAGGGTGGCTACACCTTC
cdr3_aa: CASSLESRSSQGGYTF

cdr3_length: 13
d_call: .
v_call: TRBV23-1
j_call: TRBJ2-5
clone_size: .
cdr3_nt: TGCGCCAGCAGTCATGGGGACCAAGAGACCCAGTACTTC
cdr3_aa: CASSHGDQETQYF

cdr3_length: 14
d_call: .
v_call: TRBV7-8
j_call: TRBJ2-7
clone_size: few
cdr3_nt: TGTGCCAGCAGCTTAGCGGGACTGTTCTACGAGCAGTACTTC
cdr3_aa: CASSLAGLFYEQYF

cdr3_length: 16
d_call: TRBD1
v_call: TRBV4-2
j_call: TRBJ1-4
clone_size: .
cdr3_nt: TGTGCCAGCAGCCCTTCCCCGGGACAGAAGAATGAAAAACTGTTTTTT
cdr3_aa: CASSPSPGQKNEKLFF

cdr3_length: 14
d_call: .
v_call: TRBV10-3
j_call: TRBJ1-1
clone_size: .
cdr3_nt: TGTGCCATCAGTTCAGGGATAGGGTTTGCTGAAGCTTTCTTT
cdr3_aa: CAISSGIGFAEAFF

cdr3_length: 14
d_call: TRBD1
v_call: TRBV4-2
j_call: TRBJ1-5
clone_size: few
cdr3_nt: TGTGCCAGCAGCCACCAGGGGGGGGGCCAGCCCCAGCATTTT
cdr3_aa: CASSHQGGGQPQHF

cdr3_length: 14
d_call: .
v_call: TRBV7-2
j_call: TRBJ2-1
clone_size: .
cdr3_nt: TGTGCCAGCAGCTTAACAGGGTATGGCAATGAGCAGTTCTTC
cdr3_aa: CASSLTGYGNEQFF

cdr3_length: 15
d_call: TRBD1
v_call: TRBV9
j_call: TRBJ1-1
clone_size: .
cdr3_nt: TGTGCCAGCAGCGTAGGGGACAGGGGGGTCGCTGAAGCTTTCTTT
cdr3_aa: CASSVGDRGVAEAFF

cdr3_length: 14
d_call: TRBD1
v_call: TRBV6-5
j_call: TRBJ1-5
clone_size: .
cdr3_nt: TGTGCCAGCAGCCGCGGGACAGGCAATCAGCCCCAGCATTTT
cdr3_aa: CASSRGTGNQPQHF

cdr3_length: 16
d_call: TRBD1
v_call: TRBV4-1
j_call: TRBJ1-2
clone_size: .
cdr3_nt: TGCGCCAGCAGCCAACCACGGACAGGGTTTAGGTATGGCTACACCTTC
cdr3_aa: CASSQPRTGFRYGYTF

cdr3_length: 16
d_call: .
v_call: TRBV19
j_call: TRBJ1-5
clone_size: .
cdr3_nt: TGTGCCAGTAGCTCGGGGGGTTACTATAGCAATCAGCCCCAGCATTTT
cdr3_aa: CASSSGGYYSNQPQHF

cdr3_length: 13
d_call: .
v_call: TRBV18
j_call: TRBJ1-2
clone_size: .
cdr3_nt: TGTGCCAGCTCACCAATGGGGATAAGTGGCTACACCTTC
cdr3_aa: CASSPMGISGYTF

cdr3_length: 13
d_call: TRBD1
v_call: TRBV5-4
j_call: TRBJ2-5
clone_size: .
cdr3_nt: TGTGCCAGCAGCTGGGACAGGGGAGAGACCCAGTACTTC
cdr3_aa: CASSWDRGETQYF

cdr3_length: 15
d_call: .
v_call: TRBV11-2
j_call: TRBJ1-6
clone_size: .
cdr3_nt: TGTGCCAGCAGCTTAGATCATAGGGGAAATTCACCCCTCCACTTT
cdr3_aa: CASSLDHRGNSPLHF

cdr3_length: 12
d_call: .
v_call: TRBV19
j_call: TRBJ1-1
clone_size: .
cdr3_nt: TGTGCCAGTGGAAGCGGGGACTTTGAAGCTTTCTTT
cdr3_aa: CASGSGDFEAFF

cdr3_length: 16
d_call: .
v_call: TRBV6-6
j_call: TRBJ2-5
clone_size: .
cdr3_nt: TGTGCCAGCAGTTACTATAACTCAGGGATTGGTAAGACCCAGTACTTC
cdr3_aa: CASSYYNSGIGKTQYF

cdr3_length: 14
d_call: .
v_call: TRBV9
j_call: TRBJ1-5
clone_size: .
cdr3_nt: TGTGCCAGCAGCGGTGGAGCCTCCAATCAGCCCCAGCATTTT
cdr3_aa: CASSGGASNQPQHF

cdr3_length: 14
d_call: .
v_call: TRBV30
j_call: TRBJ1-5
clone_size: .
cdr3_nt: TGTGCCTGGACTCCAAGGGGAAGGGATCAGCCCCAGCATTTT
cdr3_aa: CAWTPRGRDQPQHF

cdr3_length: 16
d_call: TRBD2
v_call: TRBV4-2
j_call: TRBJ2-7
clone_size: .
cdr3_nt: TGTGCCAGCAGCCAGGGGGGGACTAGCGGCTCCTACGAGCAGTACTTC
cdr3_aa: CASSQGGTSGSYEQYF

cdr3_length: 17
d_call: TRBD2
v_call: TRBV19
j_call: TRBJ2-5
clone_size: .
cdr3_nt: TGTGCCAGTAGTATAAGGAGAGCGGGGGGGACTCGGGAGACCCAGTACTTC
cdr3_aa: CASSIRRAGGTRETQYF

cdr3_length: 16
d_call: .
v_call: TRBV9
j_call: TRBJ2-1
clone_size: .
cdr3_nt: TGTGCCAGCAGCGTCCGGGACGGTGGCTCCTACAATGAGCAGTTCTTC
cdr3_aa: CASSVRDGGSYNEQFF

cdr3_length: 14
d_call: .
v_call: TRBV6-6
j_call: TRBJ2-1
clone_size: .
cdr3_nt: TGTGCCAGCAGTTACTCGGGGGAGCGGAGTGAGCAGTTCTTC
cdr3_aa: CASSYSGERSEQFF

cdr3_length: 15
d_call: .
v_call: TRBV27
j_call: TRBJ2-5
clone_size: .
cdr3_nt: TGTGCCAGCAGTTATTTGGATGCGGGTCGAGAGACCCAGTACTTC
cdr3_aa: CASSYLDAGRETQYF